One and the same sample provided the 28 T cell receptor beta chains below, sequenced in a study of blood T cells in healthy people across ages. With a J-beta primer mix and a sample-barcoded 5' primer, a second PCR ran roughly 7 to 11 cycles. TCRdb fed the 5' RACE reads into MiXCR, producing one record per CDR3 protein. The data contain some 1.5 million distinct CDR3 sequences, 28% of them singletons. The sample was blood. These TCRs come from a woman in her 30s in good health.

For the CDR3, the DNA is TGTGCCAGCAGCCCAGGACTAGCGGGGGGCCCGGGGACCCAGTACTTC. Its protein product is CASSPGLAGGPGTQYF. This chain uses TRBV7-6 with TRBJ2-5; 14 nucleotides match TRBD2. The CDR3 consists of 16 residues. Germline CDR1 and CDR2: SGHVS and FNYEAQ. The ends lost 5 bases at V and 7 bases at J; junction bases unmatched: 9.

This clonotype was recorded many times. The chain recombines TRBV29-1 with TRBJ2-7; 10 bases line up with TRBD1. CDR3 length: 14 amino acids. The V segment lost 2 bases and the J segment 1 base; nucleotides outside the gene matches: 2. CDR1 is SQVTM and CDR2 is ANQGSEA in the germline V gene. CDR3 in DNA: TGCAGCGTTGAATCGGGACAGGGGTCCTACGAGCAGTACTTC. As protein: CSVESGQGSYEQYF.

V usage is TRBV30 and J usage is TRBJ2-1, with 9 bases fitting TRBD1. The CDR3 has 15 amino acids. Germline V gene lookup returns CDR1 GTSNPN and CDR2 SVGIG (reference sequence). J was trimmed by 0 bases and V by 2 bases; bases with no gene match: 2. The CDR3 DNA reads as TGTGCCTGGAGTCCGGGACAGGGCTCCTACAATGAGCAGTTCTTC. Translated, it gives CAWSPGQGSYNEQFF.

As for this clonotype: A much larger clone differs from this one at a single base, so this may be a read error. The rearrangement joins TRBV3-1 to TRBJ2-7; D remains ambiguous. Germline V CDR1 and CDR2: LGHDT, YNNKEL (reference sequence). Trimming took 0 bases from V and 5 from J, leaving 11 bases between them. The CDR3 length is 14 residues. The DNA of the CDR3 is TGTGCCAGCAGCCAAGATGCAGAATGCCACGAGCAGTACTTC. Its protein product is CASSQDAECHEQYF.

The V and J genes are TRBV5-1 and TRBJ2-5; possible D gene TRBD2, 8 bases. Germline lookup yields CDR1 SGHRS and CDR2 YFSETQ. With 4 bases removed from V and 11 bases from J, the gap between germline ends came to 27 bases. This CDR3 is 16 amino acids long. CDR3 in amino acids: CASSQGGLREDNEQYF. In DNA, the CDR3 is TGCGCCAGCAGCCAGGGGGGGTTGCGGGAGGACAATGAGCAGTACTTC. Drawing the rest from reference TRBV5-1 and TRBJ2-5, the complete variable domain is KAGVTQTPRYLIKTRGQQVTLSCSPISGHRSVSWYQQTPGQGLQFLFEYFSETQRNKGNFPGRFSGRQFSNSRSEMNVSTLELGDSALYLCASSQGGLREDNEQYFGPGTRLLVL.

This clonotype has a handful of counts. This chain links TRBV7-2 with TRBJ1-1; no firm D call. Germline V CDR1 and CDR2: SGHTA, FQGNSA. The length of the CDR3 is 12 residues. V lost 5 bases and J 11 bases, leaving 15 bases between the germline ends. CDR3 nucleotide sequence: TGTGCCAGCAGCGCGGAGCTGGCGGCGGCTTTCTTT. Translating gives CASSAELAAAFF.

Concerning this clonotype: Just one base apart from a much larger clone, this may be a read error. The V and J genes are TRBV5-1 and TRBJ2-7; 8 positions match TRBD1. The V gene's germline CDR1 is SGHRS and CDR2 YFSETQ. The ends lost 3 bases at V and 5 bases at J; junction bases unmatched: 7. This CDR3 has 14 amino acids. Here the CDR3 DNA reads TGCGCCAGCAGCTGGCAGGGGGCTTTCGACGAGCAGTACTTC. Encoded protein: CASSWQGAFDEQYF. The whole variable domain, remainder taken from reference TRBV5-1 and TRBJ2-7, is KAGVTQTPRYLIKTRGQQVTLSCSPISGHRSVSWYQQTPGQGLQFLFEYFSETQRNKGNFPGRFSGRQFSNSRSEMNVSTLELGDSALYLCASSWQGAFDEQYFGPGTRLTVT.

This clonotype was counted a single time. The junction and the germline gene differ at one end; a read error may be behind it. The chain has TRBV11-1 and TRBJ2-7; D gene unclear. The CDR3 is 12 residues long. CDR1 and CDR2 (germline): SGHAT, FQDESV (reference sequence). CDR3 loop: CASSWGTNEQHF. In DNA, the CDR3 is TGTGCCAGCAGTTGGGGAACGAACGAGCAGCACTTC.

The rearrangement links TRBV9 to TRBJ2-5; 11 nucleotides line up with TRBD2. This CDR3 comprises 15 residues. Germline V CDR1 and CDR2: SGDLS, YYNGEE. V gave up 6 bases and J gave up 4 bases; unmatched junction bases: 8. CDR3 protein: CASTIAGGPSETQYF. CDR3 in DNA: TGTGCCAGCACCATAGCGGGAGGGCCCTCAGAGACCCAGTACTTC.

Only a few counts were recorded for this clonotype. The chain recombines TRBV5-1 with TRBJ2-3; 8 bases map to TRBD1. V gave up 4 bases and J gave up 5 bases; unmatched junction bases: 9. The CDR3 sequence is 15 residues long. In germline, CDR1 is SGHRS, CDR2 YFSETQ. The CDR3 region has the DNA TGCGCCAGCAGCGACCCCAGGGGGCGCGAAGATACGCAGTATTTT. Translating it yields CASSDPRGREDTQYF.

This clonotype has at least ten counts. The CDR3 protein is CASRGGLGNIQYF. The CDR3, as DNA: TGTGCCTCAAGGGGAGGTTTGGGAAACATTCAGTACTTC. The chain couples TRBV6-1 to TRBJ2-4, with D possibly being TRBD2 (6 bases). The CDR3 is made up of 13 amino acids. Germline CDR1 reads MNHNS; CDR2 reads SASEGT. The germline V and J ends were trimmed by 11 bases and 6 bases, with 17 bases remaining between them.

The gene calls are TRBV5-1 and TRBJ2-1; D perhaps matches TRBD2 (6 bases). This CDR3 has 16 residues. Germline assignment: CDR1 SGHRS and CDR2 YFSETQ. Between the trimmed V and J ends, which lost 1 base and 0 bases, there was a span of 11 bases. The CDR3 DNA reads as TGCGCCAGCAGCTTGAAGCAGGGAGGCTCCTACAATGAGCAGTTCTTC. It codes for CASSLKQGGSYNEQFF.

This chain uses TRBV6-2 or TRBV6-3 with TRBJ1-2, with D perhaps TRBD1 (6 bases). Per germline, CDR1 MNHEY and CDR2 SVGEGT. Trimming removed 1 base from V and 4 bases from J, with 19 bases in between. CDR3 length: 17 residues. CDR3 residues: CASSYYTQGRRGYGYTF. The DNA of the CDR3 is TGTGCCAGCAGTTACTACACGCAGGGGCGGAGAGGCTATGGCTACACCTTC.

The V gene is TRBV30, the J gene TRBJ2-1; possibly TRBD2 for D (5 bases). The germline gives CDR1 GTSNPN, CDR2 SVGIG (reference sequence). V was clipped by 0 bases and J by 8 bases, with 14 bases between them. This CDR3 region has 14 residues. The CDR3 sequence: CAWSVRLAYDEQFF. CDR3 sequence (DNA): TGTGCCTGGAGTGTTCGGCTAGCTTACGATGAGCAGTTCTTC.

This clonotype appeared a few times. This CDR3 reads CASSPRGGRTYTDTQYF. CDR3 nucleotide sequence: TGTGCCAGCAGCCCTCGGGGTGGGCGGACTTACACAGATACGCAGTATTTT. The rearrangement uses TRBV11-2 and TRBJ2-3, with a possible D match to TRBD2 (5 bases). Germline CDR1 is SGHAT and CDR2 is FQNNGV. V lost 5 bases to trimming and J lost 2 bases, with 20 bases between them. The CDR3 extends over 17 amino acids.

This clonotype was seen only a few times. V gene TRBV20-1 combines with J gene TRBJ2-5, with TRBD1 as a possible D gene (5 bases). TRBJ2-7 explains the end of the DNA better; the J call may be wrong. The CDR3 contains 14 residues. Germline V lookup: CDR1 DFQATT, CDR2 SNEGSKA (reference sequence). The CDR3: CSVRGSGLVGEQYF. CDR3 coding DNA: TGCAGTGTTAGGGGTTCCGGGCTAGTCGGCGAGCAGTACTTC.

This clonotype was observed at least ten times. The chain employs TRBV20-1 and TRBJ1-1; a weak D match, TRBD1 (6 bases). This CDR3 has 15 amino acids. The germline V and J ends were trimmed by 2 bases and 1 base, with 14 bases remaining between them. The germline CDR1 and CDR2 sequences are DFQATT and SNEGSKA (reference sequence). The DNA for the CDR3 is TGCAGTGCTAGATTCGAGACAGGCGCGAACACTGAAGCTTTCTTT. Its translation: CSARFETGANTEAFF.

The gene calls are TRBV28 and TRBJ2-5, with 10 nucleotides matching TRBD1. The CDR3 totals 15 residues. Germline assignment: CDR1 MDHEN and CDR2 SYDVKM. V dropped 2 bases and J dropped 5; count of bases not matched to a gene: 5. The CDR3 sequence is CASSLGTGVVETQYF. Written as DNA, the CDR3 is TGTGCCAGCAGTTTAGGGACAGGGGTGGTGGAGACCCAGTACTTC.

This clonotype has a handful of counts. The V gene is TRBV5-1, the J gene TRBJ1-5; D is ambiguous. Looked up from germline, CDR1 is SGHRS and CDR2 is YFSETQ. V was pared by 0 bases and J by 6 bases, with 16 bases between. The CDR3 runs 16 residues. The CDR3 DNA is TGCGCCAGCAGCTTGGATGGGATCCGGGAAAGTCAGCCCCAGCATTTT. It codes for CASSLDGIRESQPQHF.

This clonotype was found a few times. CDR3: CASSLGTLLDYGYTF. The CDR3 coding sequence is TGTGCCAGCAGCTTAGGAACTCTTTTGGACTATGGCTACACCTTC. The rearrangement joins TRBV7-2 to TRBJ1-2; D remains unclear. The CDR3 is 15 residues long. With 1 base removed from V and 3 bases from J, the gap between germline ends came to 12 bases. Germline assignment: CDR1 SGHTA and CDR2 FQGNSA.

This clonotype turned up a few times. V and J are TRBV24-1 and TRBJ2-1; TRBD1 aligns across 9 bases. Germline CDR1 and CDR2: KGHDR and SFDVKD. After removal of 4 bases from V and 5 bases from J, the junction contained 8 bases not matched to a gene. The CDR3 sequence is 16 residues long. This CDR3 reads CATSESGTGLNNEQFF. The CDR3, as DNA: TGTGCCACCAGTGAATCCGGGACAGGGCTAAACAATGAGCAGTTCTTC.

This clonotype was detected once. V usage is TRBV5-4 and J usage is TRBJ1-1, with D maybe TRBD1 (5 bases). The CDR3 consists of 12 residues. Germline values: CDR1 SGHNT, CDR2 YYREEE (reference sequence). The CDR3 region has the DNA TGTGGGAGCGGGGCTCGGGGCACTGAAGCTTTCTTT. Its protein product is CGSGARGTEAFF.

Comments on this clonotype: A read error may account for a junction end that differs from germline. V is TRBV6-5 and J is TRBJ2-4, with D perhaps given as TRBD1 or TRBD2 (7 bases each). CDR1 and CDR2 (germline): MNHEY, SVGAGI. This CDR3 spans 15 amino acids. The CDR3 is CASRAGTVAKNIPYF. The CDR3 DNA is TGTGCCAGCAGAGCGGGGACAGTAGCCAAAAACATTCCGTACTTC.

The CDR3: CAWSVSDEQFF. The CDR3 bases are TGTGCCTGGAGTGTGTCCGATGAGCAGTTCTTC. The genes are TRBV30 and TRBJ2-1; D remains unclear. CDR1 and CDR2 from the germline V gene are GTSNPN and SVGIG (reference sequence). V lost 0 bases to trimming and J lost 8 bases, with 5 bases between them. This CDR3 is 11 amino acids long.

The V and J genes are TRBV6-5 and TRBJ2-1; D remains unclear. The end of the DNA aligns better with TRBJ2-7, so the J call may be wrong. There are 15 residues in the CDR3. Germline V lookup: CDR1 MNHEY, CDR2 SVGAGI. For the CDR3, the DNA is TGTGCCAGCAGACATAGGCTTAGCTCCTACAATGAGCAGTACTTC. As protein: CASRHRLSSYNEQYF.

V usage is TRBV20-1 and J usage is TRBJ2-7, with 8 bases fitting TRBD2. J lost 4 bases, V lost 5 bases, and 10 bases had no gene match. This CDR3 comprises 14 residues. Germline V lookup: CDR1 DFQATT, CDR2 SNEGSKA (reference sequence). The CDR3, as DNA: TGCAGTGCTGGACGCCGCACTAGCGGTTACGAGCAGTACTTC. Translated: CSAGRRTSGYEQYF.

CDR3 nucleotide sequence: TGTGCCAGCAGCTTAGGAAGCGGGATGGGAGAGACCCAGTACTTC. It encodes CASSLGSGMGETQYF. J is TRBJ2-5 and V is TRBV7-2, with 7 bases matching TRBD2. Trimming at V came to 1 base and at J to 4 bases, leaving 6 bases not matched to a gene. This CDR3 region has 15 residues. Germline loops: CDR1 SGHTA, CDR2 FQGNSA.

This clonotype was detected a few times. V is TRBV29-1 and J is TRBJ1-3, with a tentative D call TRBD1 (6 bases). Germline values: CDR1 SQVTM, CDR2 ANQGSEA. This CDR3 has 12 residues. The CDR3 is CGGASSGNTIYF. The DNA for the CDR3 is TGCGGGGGGGCAAGCTCTGGAAACACCATATATTTT.